This T cell receptor beta chain came from a study of cytomegalovirus exposure and HLA in healthy donors. As to this clone: Antigen unknown.

Study-level points and caveats: Previous analysis showed most TCR beta V segments were productive about 87% or about 30% of the time. Later on, a genetic analysis was performed. It linked a missense variant in DCLRE1C with V- and J-gene trimming of TCR beta. TCR beta sequences reportedly predicted the HLA-A and HLA-B alleles of most subjects accurately. Cytomegalovirus-associated TCR beta chains were listed, numbering 150 to 200.

Trimming left V 4 bases short and J 7 bases short, with 11 bases between. The CDR3 has 14 residues. Germline CDR1 MGHRA, CDR2 YSYEKL. Both 60 Vbeta primers and 13 Jbeta primers went into the PCR. Profiling relied on immunoSEQ multiplex PCR, and the TCRdb table lists in-frame clones only, not all of them. The table lists 200,000 to 250,000 clones, roughly 68% of them singletons, with around 2.6% in the top ten. J is TRBJ1-6 and V is TRBV4-1, with D perhaps matching TRBD1 (6 bases). Input material: PBMCs. The receptor was isolated from a man aged 35 to 55 in good health and CMV-seropositive. The CDR3 spells CASSPGQGNSPLHF. CDR3 nucleotides: TGCGCCAGCAGCCCGGGACAAGGCAATTCACCCCTCCACTTT.